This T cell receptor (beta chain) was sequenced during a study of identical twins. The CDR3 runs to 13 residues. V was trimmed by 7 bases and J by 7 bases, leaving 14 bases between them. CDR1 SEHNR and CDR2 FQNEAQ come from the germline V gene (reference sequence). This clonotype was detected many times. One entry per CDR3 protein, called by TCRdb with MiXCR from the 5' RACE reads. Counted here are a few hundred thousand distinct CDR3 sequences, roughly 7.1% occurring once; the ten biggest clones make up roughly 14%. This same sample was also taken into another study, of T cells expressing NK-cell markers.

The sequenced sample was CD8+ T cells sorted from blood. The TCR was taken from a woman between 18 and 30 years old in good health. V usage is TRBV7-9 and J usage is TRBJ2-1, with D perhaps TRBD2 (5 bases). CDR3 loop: CASTQSPGNEQFF. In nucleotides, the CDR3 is TGTGCCAGCACCCAATCACCGGGGAATGAGCAGTTCTTC.